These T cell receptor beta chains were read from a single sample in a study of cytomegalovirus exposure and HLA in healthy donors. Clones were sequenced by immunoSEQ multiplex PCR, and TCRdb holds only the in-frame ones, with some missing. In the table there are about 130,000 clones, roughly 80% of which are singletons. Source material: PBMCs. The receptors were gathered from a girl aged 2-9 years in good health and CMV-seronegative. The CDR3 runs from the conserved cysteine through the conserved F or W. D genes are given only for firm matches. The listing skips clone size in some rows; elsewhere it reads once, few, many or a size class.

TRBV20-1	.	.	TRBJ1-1	CSARDLTEAFF	TGCAGTGCTAGAGATCTGACAGAAGCTTTCTTT
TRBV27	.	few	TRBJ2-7	CASSLTRAYEQYF	TGTGCCAGCAGTTTAACGAGGGCCTACGAGCAGTACTTC
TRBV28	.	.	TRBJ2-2	CASSFWPGQNTGELFF	TGTGCCAGCAGTTTTTGGCCGGGACAGAACACCGGGGAGCTGTTTTTT
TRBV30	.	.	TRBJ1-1	CAWSYLPGTEAFF	TGTGCCTGGAGTTACCTCCCGGGGACTGAAGCTTTCTTT
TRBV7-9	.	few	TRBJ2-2	CASSLSQNTGELFF	TGTGCCAGCAGCTTGAGCCAGAACACCGGGGAGCTGTTTTTT
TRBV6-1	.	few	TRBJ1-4	CASSEAHPGLSNEKLFF	TGTGCCAGCAGTGAAGCGCACCCAGGGCTCTCTAATGAAAAACTGTTTTTT
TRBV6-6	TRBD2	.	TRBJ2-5	CASIPGRGRETQYF	TGTGCCAGCATCCCGGGGAGGGGCCGGGAGACCCAGTACTTC
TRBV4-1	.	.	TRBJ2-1	CASSQVEYEQFF	TGCGCCAGCAGCCAAGTCGAGTATGAGCAGTTCTTC
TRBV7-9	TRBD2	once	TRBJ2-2	CASSVRLAGGAVGELFF	TGTGCCAGCAGCGTCAGACTAGCGGGGGGAGCGGTCGGGGAGCTGTTTTTT
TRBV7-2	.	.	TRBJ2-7	CASSLVWASASYEQYF	TGTGCCAGCAGCTTAGTCTGGGCTAGCGCCTCCTACGAGCAGTACTTC